The sequence of this T cell receptor (beta chain) was determined in a study of T cells expressing NK-cell markers. On the study more broadly: Sequenced donors, eight in total, included seven who were HCMV-seropositive and one who was seronegative.

General observations from the study: The CD3+CD56-NKG2C+ fraction of a handful of donors was also led by these clonotypes.

Turning to this clonotype: Its antigen is unidentified.

Using the 5' RACE reads, TCRdb records one entry per CDR3 protein without DNA. The sample features approximately 550,000 distinct CDR3 sequences, with around 3.3% in its top ten. The germline gives CDR1 LGHNA, CDR2 YNFKEQ. This CDR3 has 15 amino acids. V usage is TRBV4-2 and J usage is TRBJ2-2; TCRdb's assignment of TRBD2 cannot be checked, as there is no DNA. The material sequenced was blood T cells: a sorted CD56 or NKG2C T cell subset, CD4+ or CD8+ T cells, or bulk PBMC T cells (not recorded which). This TCR was recovered from a man younger than 35 in good health. CDR3: CASSQEAGVSGELFF.